This note documents a single T cell receptor beta chain sequence. Its antigen is not yet known. There are no base qualities to consult, and no much larger clone falls within one base. V lost 0 bases and J lost 4 bases; the stretch between them is 16 bases long. From the germline V gene, CDR1 is SGDLS and CDR2 is YYNGEE. The CDR3 goes from the cysteine to the phenylalanine over 17 residues. This entry keeps only the CDR3 DNA: 51 bases, framed from base 1. Separate from the approximately 700-subject first cohort, the validation cohort of some 130 subjects was the group to which the donors belonged. The method was the immunoSEQ multiplex PCR assay. As for the authors' bioinformatics: To diagnose cytomegalovirus status from the catalog of TCR beta chain sequences, a statistical classification framework was built. Held by TCRdb, this immuneACCESS table contains in-frame sequences only and omits some clones. Under half of the omission traces to an unresolved V gene where checked; the cause of the rest is unknown. V, J and clone size derive from that table, while D and trimming were established from the DNA sequence. Within this sample are about 240,000 clones, with approximately 86% of them counted one time only. Roughly 1.2% of the sample is held by the ten biggest clonotypes.

This sample stems from a study of cytomegalovirus exposure and HLA in healthy donors (dated by TCRdb to the late 2010s). Turning to the overall study: According to a later analysis, the roughly 120 validation repertoires were produced on the same platform as the 666 repertoires of the first cohort. The aim of the study was to test whether cataloging public T cell receptors could identify signatures of past pathogen exposure. A separate validation cohort of some 130 different subjects was used in addition to the roughly 640-subject first cohort. To predict cytomegalovirus infection status, the study combined high-throughput TCR immunosequencing, statistical association of individual TCRs with disease status, and machine learning.

What the study reported, not specific to this receptor: Subsequent analysis determined that TCRs grouped into clusters in the first cohort also showed a tendency toward co-occurrence across the 120 or so validation repertoires, and roughly 95% of cluster scores exceeded 0. In vitro tests confirmed that a few of the cytomegalovirus-associated TCR beta chains recognize cytomegalovirus antigens. Most TCR sequences were observed very rarely across donors, whereas some public TCRs were present in many individuals. The classifier was reported to diagnose cytomegalovirus status with high specificity and sensitivity in both the original and validation cohorts. In the study, some 160 TCR beta chains were listed as associated with cytomegalovirus. A later analysis had no HLA typing for the validation cohort, so co-occurrence there was scored across all 110 or so repertoires. It was suggested by the authors that the approach could potentially be generalized to other disease states and immunological phenotypes.

Recombination joined TRBV9 with TRBJ2-2; tentative D gene TRBD1, with 6 bases matching. The source of this sequence is a woman aged 30 to 39 in good health and CMV-seropositive. The sample taken for sequencing was PBMCs. The bases read TGTGCCAGCAGCGTAGAGGGGGAAGGGCATTTCACCGGGGAGCTGTTTTTT. This translates into CASSVEGEGHFTGELFF. With all but the CDR3 taken from the reference TRBV9 and TRBJ2-2 genes, the full variable domain is: DSGVTQTPKHLITATGQRVTLRCSPRSGDLSVYWYQQSLDQGLQFLIQYYNGEERAKGNILERFSAQQFPDLHSELNLSSLELGDSALYFCASSVEGEGHFTGELFFGEGSRLTVL.